This T cell receptor beta chain stems from a study of T-cell memory formation after mild COVID-19. Study-level points and caveats: There was no confirmation that second-wave clones peaking on day 37 were SARS-CoV-2 specific. Clones that contracted clustered mainly in CM and EM if CD4+ and in EMRA if CD8+.

TCRdb called the 5' RACE reads again in MiXCR, with one record for every CDR3 protein. This table holds 150,000 to 200,000 distinct CDR3 sequences, 15% to 20% found once. This clonotype was picked up a small number of times. Its antigen is still unknown. Sequenced material: PBMCs or a T cell subset sorted from them (not recorded which). This TCR came from a man aged 18-30 years who had mild COVID-19 (a few samples of this study predate the infection). Cell type and time point are not known.

CDR3 sequence (DNA): TGTGCCAGCAGTTACAATGGCGGCCGGGGAGTCGGCTACACCTTC. Translation gives CASSYNGGRGVGYTF. The chain joins TRBV6-5 to TRBJ1-2; the D is unclear. Trimming left V 2 bases short and J 8 bases short, with 18 bases between. The germline V gene encodes CDR1 MNHEY and CDR2 SVGAGI. The CDR3 is made up of 15 amino acids.